This TCR beta chain was found in a study of early stage breast cancer tumors. Overall study findings and caveats: Tumors had approximately 2.4-fold higher T cell density than normal breast.

Comment on this clone: Its antigen is still unknown.

Clones were sequenced by immunoSEQ multiplex PCR, and TCRdb holds only the in-frame ones, with some missing. The sample yields about 38,000 clones, around 70% seen once. The germline V gene has CDR1 ENHRY and CDR2 SYGVKD. Trimming took 0 bases from V and 4 from J, leaving 4 bases between them. The CDR3 extends over 13 amino acids. Sequencing was performed on blood. The source of this sequence is a person between 55 and 69 years old with breast cancer. This chain connects TRBV10-3 to TRBJ1-5; D is unresolved. The CDR3 region has the DNA TGTGCCATCAGTGAGTCGACGAATCAGCCCCAGCATTTT. Amino acid sequence: CAISESTNQPQHF.